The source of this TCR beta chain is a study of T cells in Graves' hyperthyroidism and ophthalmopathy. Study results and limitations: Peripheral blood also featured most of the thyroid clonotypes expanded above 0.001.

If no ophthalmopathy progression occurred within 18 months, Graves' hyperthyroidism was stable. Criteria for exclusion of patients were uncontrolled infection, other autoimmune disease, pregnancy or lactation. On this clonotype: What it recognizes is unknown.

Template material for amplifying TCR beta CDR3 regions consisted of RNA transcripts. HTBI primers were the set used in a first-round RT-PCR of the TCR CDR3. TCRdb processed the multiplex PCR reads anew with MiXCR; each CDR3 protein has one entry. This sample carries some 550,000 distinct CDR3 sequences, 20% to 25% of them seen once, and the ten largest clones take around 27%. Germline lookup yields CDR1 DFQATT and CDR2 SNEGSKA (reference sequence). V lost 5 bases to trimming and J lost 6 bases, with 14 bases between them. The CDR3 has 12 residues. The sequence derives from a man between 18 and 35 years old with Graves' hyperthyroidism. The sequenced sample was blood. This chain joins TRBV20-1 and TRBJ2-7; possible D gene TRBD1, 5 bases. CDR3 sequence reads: CSARREVGEQYF. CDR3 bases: TGCAGTGCTCGCAGGGAAGTTGGCGAGCAGTACTTC.